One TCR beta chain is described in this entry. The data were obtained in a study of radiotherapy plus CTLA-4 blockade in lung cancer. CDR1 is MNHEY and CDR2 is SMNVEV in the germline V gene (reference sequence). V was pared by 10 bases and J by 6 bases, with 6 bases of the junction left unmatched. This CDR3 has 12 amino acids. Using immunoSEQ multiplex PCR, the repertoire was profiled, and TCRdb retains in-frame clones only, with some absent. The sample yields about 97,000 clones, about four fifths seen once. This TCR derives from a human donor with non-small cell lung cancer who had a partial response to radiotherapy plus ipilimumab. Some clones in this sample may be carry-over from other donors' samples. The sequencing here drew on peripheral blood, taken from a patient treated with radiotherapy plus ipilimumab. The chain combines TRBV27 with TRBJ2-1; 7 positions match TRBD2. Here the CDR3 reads CAIGTTLNEQFF. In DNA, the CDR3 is TGTGCCATCGGGACTACGCTCAATGAGCAGTTCTTC.